Sequencing of this T cell receptor (beta chain) was carried out in a study of regulatory T cells in long-lasting Graves disease. Sequencing libraries for TCR beta were prepared with iRepertoire HTBI primers and Arm-PCR of CDR3 regions. In the authors' workflow: Taken together, the samples had 55 to 70 TRBV and 13 to 15 TRBJ segments identified. TCRdb redid the calling of the multiplex PCR reads with MiXCR, one entry per CDR3 protein. TCRdb, not the authors, supplied the V and J calls. The table has hundreds of thousands of distinct CDR3 sequences, 16% seen once. Time point here: newly diagnosed GD, antithyroid drugs for less than 3 months. PBMC RNA was the source of the TCR library. The CDR3 spans 18 residues. V was pared by 6 bases and J by 3 bases, with 13 bases of the junction left unmatched. The germline gives CDR1 DFQATT, CDR2 SNEGSKA (reference sequence). This clonotype was detected many times.

These data also formed part of another study, on T cells in Graves' hyperthyroidism and ophthalmopathy. That study adds: The hyperthyroidism was newly diagnosed and had lasted under 2 months; the patients were aged 18 to 65. Criteria for exclusion of patients were uncontrolled infection, other autoimmune disease, pregnancy or lactation. The HTBI set primed first-round TCR CDR3 RT-PCR.

The sample was peripheral blood mononuclear cells (PBMCs), taken at new diagnosis, from a patient treated with antithyroid drugs. This chain connects TRBV20-1 to TRBJ2-1; TRBD2 matches 14 bases. This TCR was sampled from a woman in her thirties with Graves disease. The CDR3 protein is CSAISGTSGRVGYNEQFF. The CDR3 DNA follows: TGCAGTGCCATAAGCGGGACTAGCGGGAGAGTGGGCTACAATGAGCAGTTCTTC.